Described below is a single TCR beta chain sequence and its context. The antigen is undetermined. The repertoire was sequenced with immunoSEQ multiplex PCR; TCRdb's copy has only in-frame clones and lacks some. The top ten clones hold 15% of a sample with about 110,000 clones, around nine tenths of them seen once. The data were obtained in a study of T cell responses to AZD1222 COVID-19 vaccine. Study-wide results and limits: Close to half of spike-specific TCRs reportedly recognize unmutated variant regions. Among vaccine-associated CD4 TCRs, coverage spanned spike, with dominance at 160-218 and 743-854. Donors were largely white British and mainly female; clonal diversity was possibly underestimated.

Germline values: CDR1 LNHDA, CDR2 SQIVND (reference sequence). V dropped 3 bases and J dropped 11 bases, with 19 bases sitting between them. The CDR3 loop spans 14 amino acids. The analysis combined second doses at about 4 or about 12 weeks. Sequencing used peripheral blood, obtained 28 days after the second AZD1222 dose. This rearrangement joins TRBV19 to TRBJ1-1; D might be TRBD1 (5 bases). The sequence was obtained from an adult who received the AZD1222 COVID-19 vaccine. This CDR3 is CASSIRGFEGQAFF. For the CDR3, the DNA is TGTGCCAGTAGTATCCGGGGATTTGAGGGGCAGGCTTTCTTT.